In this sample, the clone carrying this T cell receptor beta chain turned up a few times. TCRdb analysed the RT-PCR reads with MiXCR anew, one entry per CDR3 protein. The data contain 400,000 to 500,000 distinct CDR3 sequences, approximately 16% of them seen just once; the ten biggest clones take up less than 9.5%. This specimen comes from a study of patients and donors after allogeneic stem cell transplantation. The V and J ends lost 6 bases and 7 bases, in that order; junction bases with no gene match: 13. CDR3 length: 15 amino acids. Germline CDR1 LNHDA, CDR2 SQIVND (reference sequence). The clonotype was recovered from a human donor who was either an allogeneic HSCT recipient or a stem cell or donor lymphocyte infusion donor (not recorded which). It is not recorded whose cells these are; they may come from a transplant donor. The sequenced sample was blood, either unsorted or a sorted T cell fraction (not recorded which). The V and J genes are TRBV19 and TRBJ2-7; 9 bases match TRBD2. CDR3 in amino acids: CASSLGGLALTEQYF. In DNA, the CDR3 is TGTGCCAGTAGCCTGGGGGGACTAGCCCTTACAGAGCAGTACTTC. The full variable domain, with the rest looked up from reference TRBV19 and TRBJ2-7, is DGGITQSPKYLFRKEGQNVTLSCEQNLNHDAMYWYRQDPGQGLRLIYYSQIVNDFQKGDIAEGYSVSREKKESFPLTVTSAQKNPTAFYLCASSLGGLALTEQYFGPGTRLTVT.